This T cell receptor beta chain was sequenced for a study of immune cell composition in non-small cell lung cancer. Study-wide results and caveats: Squamous lung tumours showed higher top 10 clone scores and clonality than adenocarcinomas. Shared sequences between tumour-reactive and dominant in vivo clones were not proven. Tumour-associated clones >0.5% occurred in 33% of adenocarcinomas, roughly 75% of squamous. Overall clonality, unlike maximal tumour-associated clone frequency, did not predict TIL reactivity.

With regard to this clone: Its specificity is unknown.

This table comes from immunoSEQ multiplex PCR, and its TCRdb copy is limited to in-frame clones, with some not included. The sample shows roughly 3,000 clones, over 80% of them seen only once. The sequence was obtained from a human donor with non-small cell lung cancer. Material: lung tumor tissue.

The CDR3 sequence is CASSTAGQRYEQYF. CDR3 coding DNA: TGTGCCAGCAGCACGGCAGGGCAGAGGTACGAGCAGTACTTC. The chain couples TRBV28 to TRBJ2-7; weak D call: TRBD1 (5 bases). Germline loops: CDR1 MDHEN, CDR2 SYDVKM. The V and J ends lost 6 bases and 4 bases respectively, with 16 bases between them. The CDR3 totals 14 residues. The full variable domain, its missing parts supplied by reference TRBV28 and TRBJ2-7, is DVKVTQSSRYLVKRTGEKVFLECVQDMDHENMFWYRQDPGLGLRLIYFSYDVKMKEKGDIPEGYSVSREKKERFSLILESASTNQTSMYLCASSTAGQRYEQYFGPGTRLTVT.